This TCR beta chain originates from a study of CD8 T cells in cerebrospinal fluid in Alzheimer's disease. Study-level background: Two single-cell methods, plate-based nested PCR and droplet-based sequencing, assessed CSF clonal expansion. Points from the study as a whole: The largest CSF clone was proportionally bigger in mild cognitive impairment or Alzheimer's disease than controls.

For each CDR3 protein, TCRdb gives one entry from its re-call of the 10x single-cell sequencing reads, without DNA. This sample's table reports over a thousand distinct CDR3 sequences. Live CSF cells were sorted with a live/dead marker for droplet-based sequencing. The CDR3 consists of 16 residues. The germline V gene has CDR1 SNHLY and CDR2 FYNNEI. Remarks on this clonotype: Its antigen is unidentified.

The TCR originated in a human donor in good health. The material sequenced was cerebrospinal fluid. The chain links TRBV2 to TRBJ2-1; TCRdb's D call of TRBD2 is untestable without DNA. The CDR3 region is CASEGSGRAKGNEQFF.